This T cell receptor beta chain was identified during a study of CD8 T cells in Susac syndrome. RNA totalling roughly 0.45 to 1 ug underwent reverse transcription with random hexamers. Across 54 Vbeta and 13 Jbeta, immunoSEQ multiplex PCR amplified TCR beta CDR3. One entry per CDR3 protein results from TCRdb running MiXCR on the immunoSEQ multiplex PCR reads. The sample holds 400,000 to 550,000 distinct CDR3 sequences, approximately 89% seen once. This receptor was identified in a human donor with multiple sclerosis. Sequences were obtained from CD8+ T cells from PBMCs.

The CDR3 spells CASSPAPKEGTQYF. In DNA form, the CDR3 reads TGTGCCAGCTCACCGGCCCCCAAAGAAGGGACCCAGTACTTC. The chain couples TRBV18 to TRBJ2-5; no firm D call. CDR1 is KGHSH, CDR2 LQKENI, per germline. Trimming took 3 bases from V and 7 from J, leaving 15 bases between them. CDR3 size: 14 residues.